This T cell receptor (beta chain) came from a study of blood T cell repertoires in COVID-19. This CDR3 contains 15 residues. The V gene lost 6 bases and the J gene lost 2 bases, with 14 bases spanning the gap. Germline CDR1 is MNHEY and CDR2 is SVGAGI. TCRdb keeps only in-frame clones here, not all; method: immunoSEQ multiplex PCR. The sample yields about 240,000 clones, around 90% seen once. This clonotype originated in a young woman with acute COVID-19. This rearrangement joins TRBV6-5 to TRBJ1-5; D may be TRBD1 (6 bases). Sequenced material: PBMCs or T cells enriched from blood (not recorded which). This chain's CDR3 is CASRPEGVGNQPQHF. CDR3 DNA: TGTGCCAGCAGGCCCGAGGGGGTTGGCAATCAGCCCCAGCATTTT.